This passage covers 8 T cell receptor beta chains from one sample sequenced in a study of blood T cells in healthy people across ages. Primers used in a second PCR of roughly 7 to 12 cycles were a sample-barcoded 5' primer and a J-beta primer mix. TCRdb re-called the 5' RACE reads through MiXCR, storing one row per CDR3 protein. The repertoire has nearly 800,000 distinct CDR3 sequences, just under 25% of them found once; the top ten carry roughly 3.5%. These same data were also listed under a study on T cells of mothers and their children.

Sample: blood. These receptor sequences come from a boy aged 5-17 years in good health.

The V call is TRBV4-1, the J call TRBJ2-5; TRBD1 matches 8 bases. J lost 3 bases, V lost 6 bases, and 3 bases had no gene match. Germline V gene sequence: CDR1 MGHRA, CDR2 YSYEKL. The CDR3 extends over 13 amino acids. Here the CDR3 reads CASRTDREETQYF. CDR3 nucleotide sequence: TGCGCCAGCAGAACGGACAGGGAAGAGACCCAGTACTTC.

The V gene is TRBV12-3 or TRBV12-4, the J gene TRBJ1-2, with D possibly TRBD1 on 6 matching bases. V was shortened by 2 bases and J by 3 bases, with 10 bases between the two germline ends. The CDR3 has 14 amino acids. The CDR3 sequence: CASSLSRGYYGYTF. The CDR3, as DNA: TGTGCCAGCAGTTTATCCAGGGGTTACTATGGCTACACCTTC.

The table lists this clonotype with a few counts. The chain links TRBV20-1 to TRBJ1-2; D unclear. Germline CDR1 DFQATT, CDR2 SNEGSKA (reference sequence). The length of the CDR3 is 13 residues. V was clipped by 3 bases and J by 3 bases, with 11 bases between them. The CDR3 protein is CSARVPGHYGYTF. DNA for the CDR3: TGCAGTGCTAGGGTACCCGGGCACTATGGCTACACCTTC.

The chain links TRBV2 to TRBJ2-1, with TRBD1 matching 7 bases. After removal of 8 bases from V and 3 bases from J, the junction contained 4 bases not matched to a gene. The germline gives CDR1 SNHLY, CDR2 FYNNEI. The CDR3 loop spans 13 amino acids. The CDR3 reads CASRDSNYNEQFF. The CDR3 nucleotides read TGTGCCAGCCGGGACAGCAACTACAATGAGCAGTTCTTC.

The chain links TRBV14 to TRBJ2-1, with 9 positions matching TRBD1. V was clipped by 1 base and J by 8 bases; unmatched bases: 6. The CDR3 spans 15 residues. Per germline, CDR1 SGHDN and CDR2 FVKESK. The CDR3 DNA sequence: TGTGCCAGCAGCCAAGTTTCGGGACAGGGCGATGAGCAGTTCTTC. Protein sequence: CASSQVSGQGDEQFF. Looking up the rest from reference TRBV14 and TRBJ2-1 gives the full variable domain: EAGVTQFPSHSVIEKGQTVTLRCDPISGHDNLYWYRRVMGKEIKFLLHFVKESKQDESGMPNNRFLAERTGGTYSTLKVQPAELEDSGVYFCASSQVSGQGDEQFFGPGTRLTVL.

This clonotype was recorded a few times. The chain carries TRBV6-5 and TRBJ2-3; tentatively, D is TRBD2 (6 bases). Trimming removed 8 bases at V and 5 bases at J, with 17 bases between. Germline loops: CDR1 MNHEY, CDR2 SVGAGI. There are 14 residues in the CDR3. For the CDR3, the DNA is TGTGCCAGCGCTAGCGAGACTCTGGGAGATACGCAGTATTTT. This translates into CASASETLGDTQYF.

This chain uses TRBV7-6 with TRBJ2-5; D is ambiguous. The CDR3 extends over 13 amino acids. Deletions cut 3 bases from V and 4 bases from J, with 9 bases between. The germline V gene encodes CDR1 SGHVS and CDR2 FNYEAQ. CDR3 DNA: TGTGCCAGCAGCTTCCGGGTCGGAGAGACCCAGTACTTC. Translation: CASSFRVGETQYF.

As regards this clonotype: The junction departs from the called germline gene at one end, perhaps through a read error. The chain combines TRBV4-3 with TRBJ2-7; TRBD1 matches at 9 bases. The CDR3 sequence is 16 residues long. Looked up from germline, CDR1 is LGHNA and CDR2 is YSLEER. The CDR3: CVSSQSGGQGLHEQYF. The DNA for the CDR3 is TGCGTCAGCAGCCAATCCGGAGGACAGGGGCTCCACGAGCAGTACTTC.